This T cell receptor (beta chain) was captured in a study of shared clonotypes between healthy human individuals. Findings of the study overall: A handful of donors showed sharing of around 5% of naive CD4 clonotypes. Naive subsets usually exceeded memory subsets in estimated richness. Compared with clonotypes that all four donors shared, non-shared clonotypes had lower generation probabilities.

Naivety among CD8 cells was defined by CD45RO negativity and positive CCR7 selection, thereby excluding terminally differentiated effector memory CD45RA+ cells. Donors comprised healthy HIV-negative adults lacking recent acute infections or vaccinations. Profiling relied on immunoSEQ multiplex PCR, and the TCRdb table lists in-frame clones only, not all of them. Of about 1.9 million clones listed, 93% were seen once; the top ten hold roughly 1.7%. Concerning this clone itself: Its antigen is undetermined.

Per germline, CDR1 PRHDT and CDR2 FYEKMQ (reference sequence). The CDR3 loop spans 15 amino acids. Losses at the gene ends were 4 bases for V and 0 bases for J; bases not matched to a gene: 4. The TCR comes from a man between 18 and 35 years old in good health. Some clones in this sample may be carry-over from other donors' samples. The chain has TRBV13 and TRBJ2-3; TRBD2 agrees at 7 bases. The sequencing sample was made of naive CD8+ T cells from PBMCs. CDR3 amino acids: CASSSLADSTDTQYF. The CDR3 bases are TGTGCCAGCAGCTCCCTAGCGGACAGCACAGATACGCAGTATTTT.